Shown below are 28 T cell receptor beta chains from a single sample sequenced in a study of beta chain features in type 1 diabetes (dated by TCRdb to 2016 to 2019). The method was the immunoSEQ multiplex PCR assay. The entire amount of isolated RNA was reverse transcribed using the High Capacity cDNA Reverse Transcription Kit, so the sequenced TCRB transcripts were expressed ones. The clones in this table, taken by TCRdb from immuneACCESS, are in-frame only. Not every clone is retained; where verified, under half of the shortfall comes from an unresolved V gene, and the cause of the rest is unknown. For this sample the table gives hundreds of thousands of clones, of which 13% were detected only once. Less than 0.025% of the sample is taken by the ten largest. Their antigen targets remain unknown. Beyond this particular receptor, the publication reports: Type 1 diabetes patients showed a moderate but significant shortening of TCRB CDR3 length in all four CD4+ subsets.

Specimen: naive CD4+ T cells from blood. The sample's cell subset or site, from its label and the paper: true naive CD4+ T cells. Receptors were obtained from a man between 18 and 29 years old with type 1 diabetes.

This clone was observed a few times. The chain is built from TRBV28 and TRBJ1-2, with a tentative D call TRBD1 (6 bases). Looked up from germline, CDR1 is MDHEN and CDR2 is SYDVKM. This CDR3 is 14 amino acids long. V was pared by 7 bases and J by 5 bases, with 17 bases between. The CDR3 protein is CASTTTGGRYGYTF. In DNA, the CDR3 is TGTGCCAGCACCACTACGGGGGGCCGATATGGCTACACCTTC.

The rearrangement uses TRBV5-6 and TRBJ2-1; 9 bases fit TRBD2. The CDR3 loop spans 16 amino acids. V was pared by 5 bases and J by 4 bases, with 10 bases of the junction left unmatched. Germline V gives CDR1 SGHDT, CDR2 YYEEEE. The CDR3 here is CASRDLAGDPYNEQFF. In DNA, the CDR3 is TGTGCCAGCAGGGACTTAGCGGGGGACCCTTACAATGAGCAGTTCTTC.

The gene calls are TRBV13 and TRBJ1-6; the match to TRBD1 covers 9 bases. The CDR3 is 15 amino acids. V shed 4 bases, J shed 10 bases, and the junction held 8 bases outside the gene matches. The V gene's germline CDR1 is PRHDT and CDR2 FYEKMQ (reference sequence). CDR3 coding DNA: TGTGCCAGCAGCTCGGGACAGGGAATCAACTCACCCCTCCACTTT. Translation: CASSSGQGINSPLHF.

The genes are TRBV5-6 and TRBJ2-4, with D maybe TRBD1 (5 bases). In germline, CDR1 is SGHDT, CDR2 YYEEEE. V was pared by 2 bases and J by 10 bases, with 19 bases between. This CDR3 region has 15 residues. The DNA for the CDR3 is TGTGCCAGCAGCTTACGATTGACCAGGGTGGAAATTCAGTACTTC. Translation gives CASSLRLTRVEIQYF.

V and J are TRBV9 and TRBJ2-3, with D unclear. The ends were cut back, 0 bases at V and 6 bases at J, with 14 bases in the middle. CDR1 SGDLS and CDR2 YYNGEE come from the germline V gene. This CDR3 has 15 residues. CDR3 sequence reads: CASSVEIHSLDTQYF. CDR3 bases: TGTGCCAGCAGCGTAGAAATTCATAGTCTTGATACGCAGTATTTT.

Only a few counts were recorded for this clone. This rearrangement joins TRBV2 to TRBJ1-5, with TRBD1 identical over 7 bases. The ends lost 4 bases at V and 2 bases at J; junction bases unmatched: 2. The germline V gene has CDR1 SNHLY and CDR2 FYNNEI. The CDR3 has 14 residues. This CDR3 is CASSVGQGNQPQHF. CDR3 DNA: TGTGCCAGCAGTGTTGGACAGGGCAATCAGCCCCAGCATTTT.

This clone was seen a handful of times. Other DNA sequences of this sample code for an identical CDR3. V and J are TRBV5-1 and TRBJ2-5; D is unclear. V was cut by 0 bases and J by 3 bases, with 6 bases left in between. CDR3 length: 13 amino acids. Germline V lookup: CDR1 SGHRS, CDR2 YFSETQ. The DNA for the CDR3 is TGCGCCAGCAGCTTGGTAGTGGAAGAGACCCAGTACTTC. Residues: CASSLVVEETQYF.

The J gene is TRBJ2-2, the V gene TRBV14; 9 bases are a match to TRBD2. The V and J ends lost 4 bases and 6 bases, in that order; junction bases with no gene match: 6. The CDR3 consists of 15 residues. Germline V lookup: CDR1 SGHDN, CDR2 FVKESK. This CDR3 reads CASSLAGLAPGELFF. The DNA for the CDR3 is TGTGCCAGCAGCCTTGCGGGACTAGCCCCCGGGGAGCTGTTTTTT. Drawing the rest from reference TRBV14 and TRBJ2-2, the complete variable domain is EAGVTQFPSHSVIEKGQTVTLRCDPISGHDNLYWYRRVMGKEIKFLLHFVKESKQDESGMPNNRFLAERTGGTYSTLKVQPAELEDSGVYFCASSLAGLAPGELFFGEGSRLTVL.

There are a few counts of this clone. The chain combines TRBV7-9 with TRBJ1-1; 8 bases map to TRBD1. The CDR3 covers 12 residues. Germline assignment: CDR1 SEHNR and CDR2 FQNEAQ (reference sequence). V lost 8 bases to trimming and J lost 1 base; unmatched junction nucleotides: 0. In DNA, the CDR3 is TGTGCCAGCGACAGGGGGAACACTGAAGCTTTCTTT. Residues: CASDRGNTEAFF. Based on the CDR3 plus reference TRBV7-9 and TRBJ1-1, the full variable domain is DTGVSQNPRHKITKRGQNVTFRCDPISEHNRLYWYRQTLGQGPEFLTYFQNEAQLEKSRLLSDRFSAERPKGSFSTLEIQRTEQGDSAMYLCASDRGNTEAFFGQGTRLTVV.

V and J are TRBV18 and TRBJ1-1, with D uncertain. Per the germline V gene, CDR1 is KGHSH and CDR2 is LQKENI. The ends were cut back, 3 bases at V and 3 bases at J, with 8 bases in the middle. The CDR3 extends over 13 amino acids. The CDR3 spells CASSPTRDTEAFF. CDR3 nucleotides: TGTGCCAGCTCACCGACGAGAGACACTGAAGCTTTCTTT.

V is TRBV7-7 and J is TRBJ2-5; weak D call: TRBD1 (5 bases). The V end lost 0 bases, the J end lost 2 bases, and 10 bases lay between the germline ends. The CDR3 is 15 amino acids. Germline V CDR1 and CDR2: SSHAT, FNYEAQ (reference sequence). The CDR3 DNA follows: TGTGCCAGCAGCTTAGCGGGGCAGGGACAAGAGACCCAGTACTTC. Protein sequence: CASSLAGQGQETQYF.

In this sample, this clone turned up a few times. The chain is built from TRBV30 and TRBJ2-7; no firm D call. CDR3 size: 14 residues. V was pared by 0 bases and J by 5 bases, with 14 bases between. CDR1 is GTSNPN and CDR2 is SVGIG in the germline V gene (reference sequence). The CDR3 coding sequence is TGTGCCTGGAGTGTCGGCAGTGCCCCCCACGAGCAGTACTTC. Residues: CAWSVGSAPHEQYF.

This clone was detected a few times. The J gene is TRBJ1-2, the V gene TRBV7-9; possibly TRBD1 for D (5 bases). The germline V and J ends were trimmed by 5 bases and 10 bases, with 17 bases remaining between them. This CDR3 has 13 residues. Germline CDR1 SEHNR, CDR2 FQNEAQ (reference sequence). The CDR3 region has the DNA TGTGCCAGCAGCACCTCCGGGACGGCCTTCTACACCTTC. Translation gives CASSTSGTAFYTF.

This clone was seen a handful of times. The rearrangement joins TRBV9 to TRBJ2-1, with D perhaps matching TRBD1 (9 bases). The V end lost 10 bases, the J end lost 5 bases, and 22 bases lay between the germline ends. CDR1 is SGDLS, CDR2 YYNGEE, per germline. This CDR3 contains 15 residues. The CDR3 spells CARSGGDRADNEQFF. The CDR3 coding sequence is TGTGCCCGATCCGGGGGGGACAGGGCCGACAATGAGCAGTTCTTC. Filled out from reference TRBV9 and TRBJ2-1, the complete variable domain reads DSGVTQTPKHLITATGQRVTLRCSPRSGDLSVYWYQQSLDQGLQFLIQYYNGEERAKGNILERFSAQQFPDLHSELNLSSLELGDSALYFCARSGGDRADNEQFFGPGTRLTVL.

In this sample, this clone turned up a few times. The chain has TRBV25-1 and TRBJ2-2; 9 bases agree with TRBD1. Trimming at V came to 5 bases and at J to 4 bases, leaving 8 bases not matched to a gene. The CDR3 covers 16 residues. Looked up from germline, CDR1 is MGHDK and CDR2 is SYGVNS. This chain's CDR3 is CASSRTGGESTGELFF. The CDR3 bases are TGTGCCAGCAGTCGTACAGGGGGCGAGTCCACCGGGGAGCTGTTTTTT.

A few counts support this clone. The rearrangement joins TRBV29-1 to TRBJ1-1; 7 nucleotides match TRBD1. V shed 4 bases, J shed 5 bases, and the junction held 7 bases outside the gene matches. Germline V gene lookup returns CDR1 SQVTM and CDR2 ANQGSEA. The CDR3 runs 13 residues. CDR3 region: CSVGPGGRTEAFF. The CDR3 region has the DNA TGCAGCGTTGGCCCAGGGGGAAGGACTGAAGCTTTCTTT.

This clone was recorded a few times. The chain carries TRBV4-1 and TRBJ1-2; D not resolved. The CDR3 consists of 14 residues. Trimming pared 0 bases from V and 4 bases from J, leaving 9 bases between. Germline CDR1 and CDR2: MGHRA and YSYEKL. The CDR3 DNA reads TGCGCCAGCAGCCAAGAAACAGCAGTCTATGGCTACACCTTC. Protein product: CASSQETAVYGYTF.

This clone came up a few times. The chain employs TRBV29-1 and TRBJ1-4; 7 bases match TRBD1. Germline CDR1 reads SQVTM; CDR2 reads ANQGSEA. V trimming: 8 bases; J trimming: 6 bases; junction bases outside the gene matches: 6. The CDR3 runs 12 residues. CDR3 residues: CSMRGRDEKLFF. Here the CDR3 DNA reads TGCAGCATGAGGGGGCGGGATGAAAAACTGTTTTTT.

This clone occurred a few times. The chain recombines TRBV28 with TRBJ2-7; D might be TRBD1 or TRBD2, each matching 6 bases. V lost 4 bases and J lost 4, with 17 bases in between. This CDR3 has 15 residues. Germline assignment: CDR1 MDHEN and CDR2 SYDVKM. In DNA, the CDR3 is TGTGCCAGCAGTTCCCCCACAGGGACTGTATACGAGCAGTACTTC. Encoded protein: CASSSPTGTVYEQYF.

This chain joins TRBV5-1 and TRBJ1-5, with TRBD1 as a possible D gene (5 bases). V gave up 0 bases and J gave up 9 bases, with 16 bases separating them. The CDR3 loop spans 15 amino acids. Germline CDR1 reads SGHRS; CDR2 reads YFSETQ. CDR3 coding DNA: TGCGCCAGCAGCTTGGAGGGACGGGGCGGTGGGCCCCAGCATTTT. This codes for CASSLEGRGGGPQHF. The full variable domain, its missing parts supplied by reference TRBV5-1 and TRBJ1-5, is KAGVTQTPRYLIKTRGQQVTLSCSPISGHRSVSWYQQTPGQGLQFLFEYFSETQRNKGNFPGRFSGRQFSNSRSEMNVSTLELGDSALYLCASSLEGRGGGPQHFGDGTRLSIL.

The rearrangement links TRBV10-1 to TRBJ2-3; maybe TRBD2 (6 bases). V was clipped by 2 bases and J by 4 bases, with 10 bases between them. CDR3 length: 14 residues. CDR1 is WNHNN and CDR2 is SYGVQD in the germline V gene (reference sequence). CDR3 nucleotides: TGCGCCAGCAGTGAGACTAGCTCCGCAGATACGCAGTATTTT. Residues: CASSETSSADTQYF.

The rearrangement links TRBV30 to TRBJ2-7; no firm D call. The CDR3 runs to 12 residues. Germline CDR1 reads GTSNPN; CDR2 reads SVGIG (reference sequence). The V end was cut by 5 bases, the J end by 3 bases, with 11 bases between. The CDR3, as DNA: TGTGCCTGGGGTAGTCGAAGCTACGAGCAGTACTTC. Residues: CAWGSRSYEQYF.

This clone was recorded a few times. The gene calls are TRBV7-2 and TRBJ1-5; D is undetermined. The germline V gene has CDR1 SGHTA and CDR2 FQGNSA. This CDR3 has 13 amino acids. V gave up 1 base and J gave up 4 bases, with 5 bases separating them. CDR3 residues: CASSLGNNQPQHF. The CDR3 nucleotides are TGTGCCAGCAGCTTAGGGAATAATCAGCCCCAGCATTTT.

The chain carries TRBV6-5 and TRBJ2-7, with TRBD1 as a possible D gene (6 bases). CDR1 is MNHEY, CDR2 SVGAGI, per germline. V was clipped by 6 bases and J by 7 bases, with 16 bases between them. The CDR3 has 13 residues. In DNA form, the CDR3 reads TGTGCCAGCAGCCCCATCCAGGGGAGTGAGCAGTACTTC. Its translation is CASSPIQGSEQYF.

This clone was detected only a few times. The chain has TRBV27 and TRBJ2-4; 9 positions agree with TRBD1. CDR3 length equals 13 residues. CDR1 is MNHEY, CDR2 SMNVEV, per germline (reference sequence). After removal of 6 bases from V and 8 bases from J, the junction contained 5 bases not matched to a gene. This CDR3 is CASRLRDRDIQYF. DNA of the CDR3: TGTGCCAGCAGGCTAAGGGACAGGGACATTCAGTACTTC.

The V call is TRBV10-3, the J call TRBJ2-3, with D possibly being TRBD1 or TRBD2 (5 bases each). There are 14 residues in the CDR3. In germline, CDR1 is ENHRY, CDR2 SYGVKD. Trimming took 0 bases from V and 3 from J, leaving 7 bases between them. For the CDR3, the DNA is TGTGCCATCAGTGAGTCTTGGGGGACAGATACGCAGTATTTT. This sequence encodes CAISESWGTDTQYF.

V and J are TRBV29-1 and TRBJ1-4; D remains unclear. The germline CDR1 and CDR2 sequences are SQVTM and ANQGSEA. V lost 7 bases, J lost 7 bases, and 13 bases lay in between. The CDR3 length is 12 residues. CDR3: CSGLGPSEKLFF. CDR3 in DNA: TGCAGCGGGCTCGGGCCGTCTGAAAAACTGTTTTTT.

This clone was observed a few times. The chain employs TRBV2 and TRBJ1-2, with a possible D match to TRBD1 (5 bases). Germline values: CDR1 SNHLY, CDR2 FYNNEI. Trimming removed 5 bases from V and 5 bases from J, with 15 bases in between. The CDR3 runs to 14 residues. As DNA, the CDR3 is TGTGCCAGCAGTACCCGAGGGGATGTTTATGGCTACACCTTC. It specifies CASSTRGDVYGYTF.